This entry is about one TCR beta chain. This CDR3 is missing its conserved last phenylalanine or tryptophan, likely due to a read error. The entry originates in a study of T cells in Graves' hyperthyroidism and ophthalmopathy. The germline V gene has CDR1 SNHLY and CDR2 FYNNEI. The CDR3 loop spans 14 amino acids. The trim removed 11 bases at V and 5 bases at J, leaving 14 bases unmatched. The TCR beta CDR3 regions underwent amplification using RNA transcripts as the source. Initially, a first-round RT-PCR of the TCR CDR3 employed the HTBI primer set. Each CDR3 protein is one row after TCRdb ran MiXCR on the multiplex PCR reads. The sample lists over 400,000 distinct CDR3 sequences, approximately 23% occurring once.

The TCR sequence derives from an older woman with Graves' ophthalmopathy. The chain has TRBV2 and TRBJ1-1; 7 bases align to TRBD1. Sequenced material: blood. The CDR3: CAVAPLQGRTEAFL. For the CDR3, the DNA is TGTGCCGTAGCCCCATTACAGGGGCGAACTGAAGCTTTCCTT.